The 7 T cell receptor beta chains below come from one sample, sequenced in a study of cytomegalovirus exposure and HLA in healthy donors. Both 60 Vbeta primers and 13 Jbeta primers went into the PCR. Sequencing used immunoSEQ multiplex PCR; TCRdb keeps in-frame clones, though not all of them. The sample carries fewer than 150,000 clones, 75% to 90% recorded once. Sequencing input: PBMCs. The receptors come from a woman aged 30 to 39 in good health and CMV-seropositive.

This rearrangement joins TRBV6-5 to TRBJ2-2; TRBD1 agrees at 10 bases. V lost 6 bases to trimming and J lost 3 bases; unmatched junction nucleotides: 4. CDR1 and CDR2 (germline): MNHEY, SVGAGI. This CDR3 spans 15 amino acids. CDR3 sequence: CASRHGTGDTGELFF. The CDR3 DNA follows: TGTGCCAGCAGGCACGGGACAGGGGACACCGGGGAGCTGTTTTTT.

The chain is built from TRBV2 and TRBJ2-1; the D is unclear. V lost 4 bases to trimming and J lost 8 bases, with 9 bases between them. Germline V gene sequence: CDR1 SNHLY, CDR2 FYNNEI. The length of the CDR3 is 12 residues. The chain's CDR3 is CASSAGLDEQFF. The CDR3 DNA reads TGTGCCAGCAGTGCGGGTCTGGATGAGCAGTTCTTC. Full variable domain (remainder filled in from reference TRBV2 and TRBJ2-1): EPEVTQTPSHQVTQMGQEVILRCVPISNHLYFYWYRQILGQKVEFLVSFYNNEISEKSEIFDDQFSVERPDGSNFTLKIRSTKLEDSAMYFCASSAGLDEQFFGPGTRLTVL.

This chain connects TRBV30 to TRBJ1-1; D remains ambiguous. From germline, CDR1 is GTSNPN and CDR2 SVGIG (reference sequence). Trimming removed 4 bases at V and 5 bases at J, with 8 bases between. This CDR3 comprises 11 residues. Written as DNA, the CDR3 is TGTGCCTGGACCAGTTGGACTGAAGCTTTCTTT. Its translation: CAWTSWTEAFF. The full variable domain, with the rest looked up from reference TRBV30 and TRBJ1-1, is SQTIHQWPATLVQPVGSPLSLECTVEGTSNPNLYWYRQAAGRGLQLLFYSVGIGQISSEVPQNLSASRPQDRQFILSSKKLLLSDSGFYLCAWTSWTEAFFGQGTRLTVV.

The chain employs TRBV20-1 and TRBJ2-1; D gene unclear. Germline V lookup: CDR1 DFQATT, CDR2 SNEGSKA (reference sequence). Trimming pared 4 bases from V and 3 bases from J, leaving 4 bases between. The CDR3 contains 11 residues. This CDR3 is CSATNYNEQFF. CDR3 sequence (DNA): TGCAGTGCTACCAACTACAATGAGCAGTTCTTC.

This clone has just a few counts. The chain has TRBV5-1 and TRBJ1-1; possible D gene TRBD1, 5 bases. This CDR3 contains 14 residues. CDR1 and CDR2 (germline): SGHRS, YFSETQ. Trimming pared 5 bases from V and 0 bases from J, leaving 11 bases between. CDR3 in amino acids: CASSAGGMNTEAFF. CDR3 nucleotide sequence: TGCGCCAGCAGTGCCGGGGGGATGAACACTGAAGCTTTCTTT.

The rearrangement uses TRBV29-1 and TRBJ1-2, with D perhaps matching TRBD1 (5 bases). V was cut by 3 bases and J by 1 base, with 9 bases left in between. CDR1 SQVTM and CDR2 ANQGSEA come from the germline V gene. The CDR3 length is 13 residues. CDR3 sequence reads: CSVEARVNYGYTF. The CDR3 DNA reads as TGCAGCGTTGAGGCCAGGGTTAACTATGGCTACACCTTC.

This chain joins TRBV10-2 and TRBJ2-1; 10 bases line up with TRBD2. CDR3 length: 15 residues. CDR1 is WSHSY and CDR2 is SAAADI in the germline V gene. The ends lost 3 bases at V and 8 bases at J; junction bases unmatched: 7. CDR3 bases: TGCGCCAGCAGTGACCCTAGCGGGAGAGTCGATGAGCAGTTCTTC. Protein: CASSDPSGRVDEQFF.